This T cell receptor beta chain emerged from a study of monozygotic twins with inflammatory bowel disease. Study conclusions and caveats: IBD patients showed reduced TCRbeta diversity (inverse Simpson) versus healthy co-twins. The authors note that differing immunosuppressive treatments may have added variability to patient repertoires.

After re-calling the 5' RACE reads, TCRdb lists one entry per CDR3 protein, DNA absent. The sample table includes around 99,000 distinct CDR3 sequences. Germline values: CDR1 SGHTA, CDR2 FQGTGA. The CDR3 spans 16 residues. Worth noting for this clonotype: Its antigen is unknown.

The sequencing input was blood. V usage is TRBV7-3 and J usage is TRBJ1-1; TCRdb outputs TRBD1, but without DNA this stays unchecked. This TCR came from a human donor with ulcerative colitis or Crohn's disease, or a healthy co-twin of an affected twin (not recorded which). Here the CDR3 reads CASSLQGGVLGTEAFF.